A selection of T cell receptor beta chains follows, all from one sample in a study of blood T cell repertoires in COVID-19. Using immunoSEQ multiplex PCR, the repertoire was profiled, and TCRdb retains in-frame clones only, with some absent. The sample contains fewer than 200,000 clones, about four fifths of which appear only once. Sequenced material: peripheral blood. The receptors were sampled from a man between 60 and 75 years old with acute or convalescent COVID-19. Each CDR3 is given with its conserved first and last residue. D genes are given only for firm matches. For some rows the clone size is stated as once, few or many, or as a class when expanded; others skip it.

TRBJ1-2 TRBV7-9 15 . TRBD1 CASSLGTGFRNGYTF TGTGCCAGCAGCTTAGGGACAGGCTTTAGGAATGGCTACACCTTC
TRBJ1-6 TRBV9 15 few TRBD1 CASSALDRANSPLHF TGTGCCAGCAGCGCTTTAGACAGGGCGAATTCACCCCTCCACTTT
TRBJ1-1 TRBV30 13 . TRBD1 CAYLDRGVRYAFF TGTGCCTATTTGGACAGGGGGGTCCGGTATGCTTTCTTT
TRBJ1-5 TRBV27 13 . . CASSLSLNQPQHF TGTGCCAGCAGTTTATCCTTAAATCAGCCCCAGCATTTT
TRBJ1-6 TRBV5-1 14 . . CASSLGGWNSPLHF TGCGCCAGCAGCTTAGGGGGTTGGAATTCACCCCTCCACTTT
TRBJ1-6 TRBV11-2 16 . . CASSLALLETKSPLHF TGTGCCAGCAGCTTAGCCCTACTCGAGACTAAATCACCCCTCCACTTT
TRBJ1-4 TRBV19 14 few . CASSMRTGGEKLFF TGTGCCAGTAGTATGAGGACGGGAGGTGAAAAACTGTTTTTT
TRBJ2-2 TRBV29-1 14 once . CSVQPSLNTGELFF TGCAGCGTTCAGCCTAGCCTGAACACCGGGGAGCTGTTTTTT
TRBJ1-6 TRBV6-5 16 . TRBD1 CASSYDRDSLNSPLHF TGTGCCAGCAGTTACGATAGGGACAGCCTTAATTCACCCCTCCACTTT
TRBJ1-5 TRBV30 13 once TRBD1 CAWEAGGGQPQHF TGTGCCTGGGAAGCAGGGGGCGGGCAGCCCCAGCATTTT
TRBJ1-1 TRBV5-1 15 . TRBD1 CASSPGTGGNTEAFF TGCGCCAGCAGCCCGGGGACAGGGGGTAACACTGAAGCTTTCTTT
TRBJ2-3 TRBV9 15 many TRBD2 CASSVAGGPIDTQYF TGTGCCAGCAGCGTAGCGGGAGGGCCTATCGATACGCAGTATTTT
TRBJ2-1 TRBV4-3 16 . . CASSQGPGGGNNEQFF TGCGCCAGCAGCCAAGGGCCTGGGGGAGGCAACAATGAGCAGTTCTTC
TRBJ2-7 TRBV5-4 15 few TRBD2 CASSTGTSGGYEQYF TGTGCCAGCAGCACTGGGACTAGCGGGGGCTACGAGCAGTACTTC
TRBJ1-1 TRBV3-1/TRBV3-2 13 few . CASSQDKKSGAFF TGTGCCAGCAGCCAAGACAAGAAGAGTGGAGCTTTCTTT
TRBJ2-5 TRBV5-4 16 . TRBD2 CASSPGGLVGQETQYF TGTGCCAGCAGCCCCGGGGGACTAGTCGGGCAAGAGACCCAGTACTTC
TRBJ2-7 TRBV27 13 . . CASSHGPAYEQYF TGTGCCAGCAGCCATGGGCCAGCCTACGAGCAGTACTTC
TRBJ2-1 TRBV5-1 14 . TRBD2 CASSSTGTSSEQFF TGCGCCAGCAGCTCAACCGGGACTAGCTCTGAGCAGTTCTTC
TRBJ1-5 TRBV14 14 . . CASSRGGSNQPQHF TGTGCCAGCAGCCGAGGGGGAAGCAATCAGCCCCAGCATTTT
TRBJ1-1 TRBV29-1 15 once . CSVGPGWGMNTEAFF TGCAGCGTTGGCCCAGGGTGGGGCATGAACACTGAAGCTTTCTTT
TRBJ2-7 TRBV2 16 . . CASSEIGSGFSYEQYF TGTGCCAGCAGTGAAATCGGTAGCGGATTCTCCTACGAGCAGTACTTC
TRBJ2-3 TRBV6-5 16 . TRBD2 CASSYLGSGSTDTQYF TGTGCCAGCAGCTACCTAGGTAGCGGGAGCACAGATACGCAGTATTTT
TRBJ2-4 TRBV5-4 18 . TRBD1 CASSLAGQASVLGNIQYF TGTGCCAGCAGCTTGGCGGGACAGGCGTCAGTTTTGGGAAACATTCAGTACTTC
TRBJ1-4 TRBV25-1 17 . TRBD1 CASSDPSRQGANEKLFF TGTGCCAGCAGTGATCCCTCCCGACAGGGGGCTAATGAAAAACTGTTTTTT
TRBJ1-3 TRBV15 14 . TRBD1 CATSLTGGGNTIYF TGTGCCACCAGCCTGACAGGGGGAGGAAACACCATATATTTT
TRBJ2-7 TRBV6-6 16 . . CASSYSSSGSSYEQYF TGTGCCAGCAGTTACTCGTCCTCGGGGAGCAGCTACGAGCAGTACTTC